This T cell receptor beta chain was documented in a study of cytomegalovirus exposure and HLA in healthy donors. The PCR had 60 Vbeta and 13 Jbeta primers. Clones were sequenced by immunoSEQ multiplex PCR, and TCRdb holds only the in-frame ones, with some missing. Here the sample spans about 170,000 clones, 65% to 90% being singletons. The V and J ends lost 4 bases and 8 bases respectively, with 15 bases between them. This CDR3 region has 13 residues. Germline V gives CDR1 SGHRS, CDR2 YFSETQ. The sequenced sample consisted of PBMCs. The receptor was derived from a male donor in good health and CMV-seronegative. V and J are TRBV5-1 and TRBJ1-2; D is perhaps TRBD1 (5 bases). The CDR3 DNA is TGCGCCAGCAGCCCCGGGGGATCGGCCGGCTACACCTTC. Translation gives CASSPGGSAGYTF. The full variable domain, rest sourced from reference TRBV5-1 and TRBJ1-2, is KAGVTQTPRYLIKTRGQQVTLSCSPISGHRSVSWYQQTPGQGLQFLFEYFSETQRNKGNFPGRFSGRQFSNSRSEMNVSTLELGDSALYLCASSPGGSAGYTFGSGTRLTVV.